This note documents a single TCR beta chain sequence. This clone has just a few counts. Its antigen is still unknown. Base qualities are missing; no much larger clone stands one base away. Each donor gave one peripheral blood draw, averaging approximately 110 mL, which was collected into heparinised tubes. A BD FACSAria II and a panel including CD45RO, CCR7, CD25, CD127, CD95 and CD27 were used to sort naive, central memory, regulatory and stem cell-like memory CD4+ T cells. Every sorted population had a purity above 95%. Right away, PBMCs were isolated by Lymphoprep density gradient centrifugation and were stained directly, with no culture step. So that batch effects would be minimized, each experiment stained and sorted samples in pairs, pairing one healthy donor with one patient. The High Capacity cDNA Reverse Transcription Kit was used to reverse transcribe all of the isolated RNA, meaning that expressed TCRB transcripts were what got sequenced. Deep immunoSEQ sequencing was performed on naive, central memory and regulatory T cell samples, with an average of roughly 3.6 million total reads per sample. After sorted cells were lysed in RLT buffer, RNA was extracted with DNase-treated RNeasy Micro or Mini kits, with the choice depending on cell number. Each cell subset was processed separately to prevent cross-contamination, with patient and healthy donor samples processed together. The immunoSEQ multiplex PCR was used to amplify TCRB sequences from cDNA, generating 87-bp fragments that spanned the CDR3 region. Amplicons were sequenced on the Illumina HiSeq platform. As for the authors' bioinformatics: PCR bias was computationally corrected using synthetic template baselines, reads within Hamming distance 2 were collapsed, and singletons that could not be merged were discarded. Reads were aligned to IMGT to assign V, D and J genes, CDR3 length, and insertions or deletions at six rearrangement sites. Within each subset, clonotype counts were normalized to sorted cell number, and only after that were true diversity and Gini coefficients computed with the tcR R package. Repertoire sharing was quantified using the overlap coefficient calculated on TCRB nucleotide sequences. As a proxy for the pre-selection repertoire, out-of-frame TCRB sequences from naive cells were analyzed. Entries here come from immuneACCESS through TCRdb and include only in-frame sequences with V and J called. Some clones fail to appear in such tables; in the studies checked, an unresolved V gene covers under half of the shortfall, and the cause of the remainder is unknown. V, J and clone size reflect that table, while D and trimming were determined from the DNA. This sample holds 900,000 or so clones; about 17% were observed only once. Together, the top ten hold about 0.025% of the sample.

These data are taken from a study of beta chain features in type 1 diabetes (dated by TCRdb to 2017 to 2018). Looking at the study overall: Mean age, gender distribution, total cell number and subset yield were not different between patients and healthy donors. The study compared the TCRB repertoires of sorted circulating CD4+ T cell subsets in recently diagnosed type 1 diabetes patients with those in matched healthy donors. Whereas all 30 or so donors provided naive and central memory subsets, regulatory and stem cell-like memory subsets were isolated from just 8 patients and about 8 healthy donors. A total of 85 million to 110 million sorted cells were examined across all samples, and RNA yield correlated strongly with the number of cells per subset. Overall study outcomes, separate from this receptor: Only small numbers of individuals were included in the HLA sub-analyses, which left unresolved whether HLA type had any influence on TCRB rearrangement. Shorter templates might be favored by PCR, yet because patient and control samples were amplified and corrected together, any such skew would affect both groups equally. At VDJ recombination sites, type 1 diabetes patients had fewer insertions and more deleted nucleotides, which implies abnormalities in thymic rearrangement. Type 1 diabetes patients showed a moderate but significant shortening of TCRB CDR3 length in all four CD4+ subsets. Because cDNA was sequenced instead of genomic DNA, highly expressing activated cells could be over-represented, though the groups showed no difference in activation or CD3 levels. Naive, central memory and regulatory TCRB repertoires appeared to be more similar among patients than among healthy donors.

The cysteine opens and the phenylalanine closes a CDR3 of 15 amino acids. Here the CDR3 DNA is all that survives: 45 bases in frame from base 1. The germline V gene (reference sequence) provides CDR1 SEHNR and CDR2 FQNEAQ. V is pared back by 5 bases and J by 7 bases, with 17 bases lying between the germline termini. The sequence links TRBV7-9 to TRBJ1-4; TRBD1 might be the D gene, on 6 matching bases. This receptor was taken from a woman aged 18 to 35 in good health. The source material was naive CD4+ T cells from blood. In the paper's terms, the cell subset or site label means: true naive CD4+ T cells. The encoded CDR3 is CASSPWGGASEKLFF. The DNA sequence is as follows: TGTGCCAGCAGCCCGTGGGGGGGCGCCTCTGAAAAACTGTTTTTT.